The clone carrying this T cell receptor (beta chain) was observed many times. These data come from a study of T cells in Graves' hyperthyroidism and ophthalmopathy. Germline V lookup: CDR1 DFQATT, CDR2 SNEGSKA (reference sequence). CDR3 length: 17 residues. V shed 0 bases, J shed 5 bases, and the junction held 12 bases outside the gene matches. RNA transcripts yielded amplified TCR beta CDR3 regions. Using the HTBI primer set, a first-round RT-PCR was run on the TCR CDR3. TCRdb reprocessed the multiplex PCR reads with MiXCR, giving one entry per CDR3 protein. This sample has about 560,000 distinct CDR3 sequences, with over 15% found just once.

This rearrangement joins TRBV20-1 to TRBJ2-5; 10 bases fit TRBD2. Sequenced material: blood. The clonotype originates from a woman under 30 with Graves' hyperthyroidism. This chain's CDR3 is CSARDLLERGGRETQYF. The CDR3 nucleotides are TGCAGTGCTAGAGATCTCCTCGAGCGGGGGGGCCGGGAGACCCAGTACTTC.